This TCR beta chain was identified during a study of human T cells and chemical hapten exposure. Study in general: Slight volume differences across pooled libraries mainly accounted for varying per-sample TCR yields.

CDR3 length: 19 residues. V was cut by 2 bases and J by 1 base, with 18 bases left in between. Germline V lookup: CDR1 MDHEN, CDR2 SYDVKM. General study findings and limits: Among expanded TCRs, significantly more large CDR3 similarity clusters formed than among controls.

One entry per CDR3 protein results from TCRdb running MiXCR on the RACE reads. The sample lists more than 100,000 distinct CDR3 sequences, approximately 13% seen once, with around 0.99% in the top ten. There are many counts of this clonotype. Its antigen is currently unknown. The sample's time point: patch test 1, 2 weeks after DPC sensitization. Regarding treatment: therapeutic diphenylcyclopropenone sensitization with weekly scalp DPC. The rearrangement joins TRBV28 to TRBJ1-6; D is ambiguous. This material consisted of whole blood, taken in connection with sensitization to the hapten diphenylcyclopropenone (DPC). The receptor's source is a man between 18 and 29 years old with alopecia areata. Some clones in this sample may be carry-over from other donors' samples. As DNA, the CDR3 is TGTGCCAGCAGTTTAGTGAGGCCAACGATTAGGTCCTATAATTCACCCCTCCACTTT. It is translated as CASSLVRPTIRSYNSPLHF.